These T cell receptor beta chains were read from a single sample in a study of CD8 T cells in ankylosing spondylitis. TCRdb reprocessed the 5' RACE reads with MiXCR, giving one entry per CDR3 protein. Of around 160,000 distinct CDR3 sequences listed, roughly 12% were seen once; the top ten hold 25% to 30%. The sample consisted of blood, either unsorted or a sorted T cell fraction (not recorded which). The origin of the receptors is a male donor with ankylosing spondylitis or in good health (not recorded which). Both conserved end residues are part of each CDR3. D genes are given only for firm matches. Some rows have no size entry. The others give once, few or many, or a class for an expanded clone.

cdr3_nt	cdr3_aa	v_call	j_call	clone_size	d_call
TGCAGTGCCCCGGGACTAGACCCTTACAATGAGCAGTTCTTC	CSAPGLDPYNEQFF	TRBV20-1	TRBJ2-1	many	TRBD2
TGCGCCAGCAGGCCTGGCCCGGACCGGGAGCTGTTTTTT	CASRPGPDRELFF	TRBV5-1	TRBJ2-2	NA	NA
TGCGCCAGCAGCCCAGCGGGGGGGCGATCCTACAATGAGCAGTTCTTC	CASSPAGGRSYNEQFF	TRBV5-1	TRBJ2-1	many	TRBD2
TGTGCCAGCAGCCCACAAACAGGGGAGAGCTCCTACGAGCAGTACTTC	CASSPQTGESSYEQYF	TRBV9	TRBJ2-7	many	TRBD1
TGCAGCGTTGTGGAACTAGCGGCCTACGAGCAGTACTTC	CSVVELAAYEQYF	TRBV29-1	TRBJ2-7	many	TRBD2
TGTGCCAGCAGCCAGCTCGACTACAATGAGCAGTTCTTC	CASSQLDYNEQFF	TRBV4-2	TRBJ2-1	many	NA
TGTGCCATCAGTGCGTTTATCCGGACTAGCGGGACCTACAATGAGCAGTTCTTC	CAISAFIRTSGTYNEQFF	TRBV10-3	TRBJ2-1	many	TRBD2
TGCGCCAGCAGCTTCGACAGGGTCGGCTCCTACAATGAGCAGTTCTTC	CASSFDRVGSYNEQFF	TRBV5-1	TRBJ2-1	many	TRBD1
TGTGCCAGCTCCCCCGATGGGAACACCGGGGAGCTGTTTTTT	CASSPDGNTGELFF	TRBV14	TRBJ2-2	NA	NA
TGTGCCAGCAGCTTAGAAGGGTTGAGCACCGGGGAGCTGTTTTTT	CASSLEGLSTGELFF	TRBV7-2	TRBJ2-2	NA	NA
TGTGCCAGCAGTTACGTGGGGACCGGGACTGAAGCTTTCTTT	CASSYVGTGTEAFF	TRBV6-5	TRBJ1-1	many	NA
TGTGCCAGCAGTTCCTTAATAGATACGCAGTATTTT	CASSSLIDTQYF	TRBV7-9	TRBJ2-3	NA	NA
TGTGCCAGCAGCACTGGGGGGGAGGGAAACATTCAGTACTTC	CASSTGGEGNIQYF	TRBV11-2	TRBJ2-4	few	TRBD2
TGTGCCAGCACCGACCGTGGACCCCAGCATTTT	CASTDRGPQHF	TRBV6-6	TRBJ1-5	few	NA
TGTGCCAGCAGCCTCGAAAAAGGCGACTATGGCTACACCTTC	CASSLEKGDYGYTF	TRBV6-1	TRBJ1-2	NA	NA
TGTGCCAGCAGCTTTGGCCCTCTAAGCTCCTACGAGCAGTACTTC	CASSFGPLSSYEQYF	TRBV7-8	TRBJ2-7	few	NA
TGCGCCAGCAGCTTGTTTGGGACTAGCGGAAATGAGCAGTTCTTC	CASSLFGTSGNEQFF	TRBV5-1	TRBJ2-1	NA	TRBD2
TGCAGCGTTAGGGAAGCTGAAGCTTTCTTT	CSVREAEAFF	TRBV29-1	TRBJ1-1	many	NA
TGTGCCATCAGTGAGTCCGGGACTAGCGGCTACGAGCAGTACTTC	CAISESGTSGYEQYF	TRBV10-3	TRBJ2-7	few	TRBD2
TGTGCCAGCAGCTTAGCAGTTTCCGGTGGCTACACCTTC	CASSLAVSGGYTF	TRBV7-2	TRBJ1-2	many	NA
TGTGCCAGTAGGACAGGGGTTGGCAATCAGCCCCAGCATTTT	CASRTGVGNQPQHF	TRBV12-3/TRBV12-4	TRBJ1-5	many	TRBD1
TGTGCCAGCACGATTTCCACAGGGGGCTATGGCTACACCTTC	CASTISTGGYGYTF	TRBV28	TRBJ1-2	many	TRBD1
TGTGCCAGCAGCTGGCCCTCCGAGGGGGCGGCCGGGGAGCTGTTTTTT	CASSWPSEGAAGELFF	TRBV7-9	TRBJ2-2	NA	TRBD1
TGTGCCAGTAGTCTTGACGGCCGCGGGACTGAAGCTTTCTTT	CASSLDGRGTEAFF	TRBV19	TRBJ1-1	NA	NA
TGTGCCAGCAGTTTATTCGGGACTAGCGGGGGGAATGAGCAGTTCTTC	CASSLFGTSGGNEQFF	TRBV28	TRBJ2-1	few	TRBD2
TGCAGTGCTAGAGATAAACTAGCGGGGACAGATACGCAGTATTTT	CSARDKLAGTDTQYF	TRBV20-1	TRBJ2-3	many	TRBD2
TGTGCCAGCGGGCTTCGAGGCACCGGGGAGCTGTTTTTT	CASGLRGTGELFF	TRBV6-6	TRBJ2-2	many	NA
TGTGCCACCAGCAGAGGTGGGGAAGAGACCCAGTACTTC	CATSRGGEETQYF	TRBV15	TRBJ2-5	few	NA
TGTGCCAGCAGCTTGATGCGGGAGAATTCACCCCTCCACTTT	CASSLMRENSPLHF	TRBV5-8	TRBJ1-6	many	NA
TGTGCCAGCAGAGGGTTAGCAGATACGCAGTATTTT	CASRGLADTQYF	TRBV12-3/TRBV12-4	TRBJ2-3	many	NA
TGTGCCAGCAGCCCCGGGACCCAGGACCTCGGATGGGAGACCCAGTACTTC	CASSPGTQDLGWETQYF	TRBV12-3/TRBV12-4	TRBJ2-5	many	NA
TGTGCCAGCAGCGTAGCGACAGGGAGCACTGAAGCTTTCTTT	CASSVATGSTEAFF	TRBV9	TRBJ1-1	many	TRBD1
TGTGCCAGCAGAATACGGGACGGCACAGATACGCAGTATTTT	CASRIRDGTDTQYF	TRBV6-1	TRBJ2-3	NA	NA
TGTGCCACCAGCAGAGATATGGCAGGGGGGACTGAAGCTTTCTTT	CATSRDMAGGTEAFF	TRBV15	TRBJ1-1	many	TRBD1
TGCAGTGCTAGGCCAAGGGGGACAGGAGATACACCCCTCCACTTT	CSARPRGTGDTPLHF	TRBV20-1	TRBJ1-6	many	TRBD1